This TCR beta chain was found in a study of CD8 T cells in ankylosing spondylitis (dated by TCRdb to 2016 to 2017). Regarding the research as a whole: T cell receptor beta repertoires were profiled in healthy donors and ankylosing spondylitis patients so that disease-linked TCR variants could be found. Peripheral blood was sampled, and synovial fluid was also collected from ankylosing spondylitis patients. The whole study cohort included 90 to 120 healthy donors and some 27 ankylosing spondylitis patients. Results and caveats for the whole study, not just this receptor: Significant enrichment of the disease-linked clones was reported in matched synovial fluid samples from ankylosing spondylitis patients. In peripheral blood, the disease-linked clones were found at relatively low frequencies and had a CD8+ phenotype. Some motif variants were previously reported in synovial fluid and blood of reactive arthritis patients, suggesting common disease-initiation mechanisms. A TCR beta motif made up of under ten highly homologous amino acid variants appeared to be characteristic of blood from ankylosing spondylitis patients.

V was cut back by 6 bases and J by 5 bases, leaving a gap of 10 bases between them. Based on the germline V gene (reference sequence), the CDR1 and CDR2 sequences are DFQATT and SNEGSKA. Reading from cysteine to phenylalanine, the CDR3 counts 12 amino acids. The sequence is cut down to CDR3 DNA, 36 bases in frame from base 1. For this clonotype: No cognate antigen has been identified for it. No clone much larger than this one lies a single base away; base qualities are absent.

The run used an Illumina HiSeq 2500. TCR beta libraries were prepared by quantitative 5'-RACE with molecular barcodes. As for the original processing: A new computational method based on a probabilistic model of VDJ rearrangement was used to identify disease-linked TCR variants. Through fastp at Q25 and MiXCR, TCRdb rebuilt clones from the public reads, retaining in-frame beta chains. Duplicate CDR3 protein sequences are folded into a single record with the most common DNA and genes. V and J calls and clone size were set by TCRdb, not the authors. Here the sample has about 230,000 distinct CDR3 sequences; roughly 8.2% occur a single time. 4% to 5% of the sample lies in the top ten.

Sequenced: blood, either unsorted or a sorted T cell fraction (not recorded which). This sequence was found in a female donor with ankylosing spondylitis or in good health (not recorded which). The chain employs TRBV20-1 and TRBJ2-2, with a tentative D call of TRBD1 or TRBD2, each matching 5 bases. For the CDR3, the sequence is CSATKGTGELFF. The nucleotides are TGCAGTGCGACTAAGGGGACCGGGGAGCTGTTTTTT.